The 22 T cell receptor beta chains presented below share a single source sample, sequenced in a study of tissue T cells after allogeneic stem cell transplantation. Libraries were prepared by immunoSEQ multiplex PCR; TCRdb keeps only in-frame clonotypes and omits some of them. The sample records 5,500 to 8,000 clones, about 45% being singletons. Time point indicated: mouse harvest day 7 after allogeneic transplant. Tail vein injection delivered 10^7 T-cell-depleted bone marrow cells and 10^6 splenic CD5+ T cells. The sample consisted of lymph node tissue. The receptors stem from a female BALB/c mouse given C57BL/6 T cells with graft-versus-host disease after an allogeneic hematopoietic cell transplant.

About this clone itself: Gene and germline names: mouse. The read finishes 1 residue shy of the CDR3 end, and the germline J gene is used to complete it. This chain joins TRBV13-1 and TRBJ2-1; D is perhaps TRBD1 or TRBD2 (5 bases each). CDR1 NSHNY and CDR2 SYGAGN come from the germline V gene. The CDR3 has 14 residues. The V end was cut by 3 bases, the J end by 1 base, with 8 bases between. This chain's CDR3 is CASSVRGNYAEQFF. The CDR3 bases that were read are TGTGCCAGCAGTGTGCGGGGGAACTATGCTGAGCAGTTC.

This clone occurred a few times. At one boundary the junction diverges from the germline segment, which might be a read error. Gene names refer to mouse genes. CDR3 loop: CASSEDWAYEQYF. The sequenced part of the CDR3 DNA is TGTGCCAGCAGTGAAGACTGGGCTTATGAACAGTAC. The chain combines TRBV13-2 with TRBJ2-7, with 7 nucleotides matching TRBD2. Read coverage stops 1 residue before the CDR3 terminus; the germline J gene supplies the remainder. Germline CDR1 and CDR2: NNHNN and SYGAGS (reference sequence). The CDR3 covers 13 residues.

This clone has a handful of counts. Genes here carry mouse names. Read data end 1 residue before the CDR3 end; the end is taken from the germline J gene. The gene calls are TRBV26 and TRBJ1-3, with D possibly being TRBD1 (6 bases). The V end was cut by 6 bases, the J end by 0 bases, with 9 bases between. The germline CDR1 and CDR2 sequences are KGHPV and FQNQEV (reference sequence). CDR3 length equals 14 residues. Incomplete CDR3 DNA: TGTGCCAGCAGCCAGGACAGTTCTGGAAATACGCTCTAT. It specifies CASSQDSSGNTLY. From start to end, the CDR3 is CASSQDSSGNTLYF.

Concerning this clone: Germline and genes: mouse. The sequenced fragment ends 1 residue before the CDR3 boundary, so the rest is inferred from the germline J gene. The chain uses TRBV26 and TRBJ2-7; D may be TRBD1 (5 bases). Trimming stripped 4 bases from V and 5 bases from J, with 9 bases between. CDR3 length equals 12 residues. The germline V gene has CDR1 KGHPV and CDR2 FQNQEV (reference sequence). The CDR3 bases that were read are TGTGCCAGCAGTCAGGGCAGGGATGAACAGTAC. This sequence encodes CASSQGRDEQY. The whole CDR3 sequence reads CASSQGRDEQYF.

With regard to this clone: Gene names are the mouse ones. The read terminates 1 residue ahead of where the CDR3 ends, so the germline J gene completes it. The rearrangement joins TRBV23 to TRBJ2-4; the D call of TRBD2 is as the table states it, not checked on the DNA. The CDR3 extends over 14 amino acids. Germline V gives CDR1 KGHTA, CDR2 FQNQQP. CDR3 DNA, as far as it was read: TGCTCCAGCAGTCTCGACTGGGGGGACAACACCTTGTAC. It translates to CSSSLDWGDNTLY. The whole CDR3 protein reads CSSSLDWGDNTLYF.

Of note for this clone: Genes and germline are mouse. The sequence runs out 1 residue before the end of the CDR3; the remainder is reconstructed from the germline J gene. V is TRBV19 and J is TRBJ2-3, with D possibly TRBD2 on 6 matching bases. CDR1 is FNHDT, CDR2 SITEND, per germline (reference sequence). CDR3 length: 14 amino acids. V lost 4 bases to trimming and J lost 0 bases, with 9 bases between them. The CDR3 is CASSWGTSAETLYF. The DNA read from the CDR3 is TGTGCCAGCAGTTGGGGGACTAGTGCAGAAACGCTGTAT.

This clone occurred once. The gene names given are mouse names. Incomplete CDR3 DNA: TGTGCCAGCAGCTTGGGACAAACCTATGCTGAGCAGTTC. Translating it yields CASSLGQTYAEQF. The entire CDR3 protein is CASSLGQTYAEQFF. This chain uses TRBV3 with TRBJ2-1, with D possibly being TRBD1 (6 bases). The CDR3 goes on 1 residue after the read ends, and that part is filled in from the germline J gene. There are 14 residues in the CDR3. Germline V lookup: CDR1 SNHLY, CDR2 FYNGKV (reference sequence). With 3 bases removed from V and 3 bases from J, the gap between germline ends came to 9 bases.

As concerns this clone: Germline and genes: mouse. Here the CDR3 reads CASSGLGGRYEQYF. The sequenced part of the CDR3 DNA is TGTGCCAGCAGTGGTCTGGGGGGGCGATATGAACAGTAC. The chain is built from TRBV26 and TRBJ2-7; 10 bases map to TRBD2. From the germline J gene comes the end of the CDR3, since the read stops 1 residue before it. This CDR3 contains 14 residues. Germline V gene data show CDR1 as KGHPV and CDR2 as FQNQEV (reference sequence). Losses at the gene ends were 5 bases for V and 4 bases for J; bases not matched to a gene: 5.

With respect to this clone: Each gene name is a mouse one. The CDR3 end is not reached by the read, which stops 1 residue before it; the germline J gene fills it in. This rearrangement joins TRBV26 to TRBJ1-1, with 12 bases identical to TRBD1. The CDR3 extends over 15 amino acids. The J segment lost 2 bases and the V segment lost 3 bases, leaving 1 base of the junction unmatched. The V gene's germline CDR1 is KGHPV and CDR2 FQNQEV (reference sequence). CDR3 sequence: CASSLGTGGNTEVFF. The part of the CDR3 DNA that was read is TGTGCCAGCAGTCTCGGGACAGGGGGCAACACAGAAGTCTTC.

This clone has just a few counts. Germline and genes here are mouse. Read coverage stops 1 residue before the CDR3 terminus; the germline J gene supplies the remainder. This rearrangement joins TRBV3 to TRBJ1-4; the D gene is possibly TRBD1 (6 bases). The CDR3 consists of 14 residues. Between the trimmed V and J ends, which lost 3 bases and 3 bases, there was a span of 8 bases. CDR1 and CDR2 from the germline V gene are SNHLY and FYNGKV (reference sequence). The CDR3 spells CASSFTGPNERLFF. The covered CDR3 bases are TGTGCCAGCAGCTTTACAGGGCCCAACGAAAGATTATTT.

Comments on this clone: Gene names and germline refer to mouse. From the germline J gene comes the end of the CDR3, since the read stops 1 residue before it. The chain is built from TRBV26 and TRBJ2-2; the D is unclear. This CDR3 is 15 amino acids long. V was pared by 1 base and J by 1 base, with 7 bases between. CDR1 is KGHPV and CDR2 is FQNQEV in the germline V gene (reference sequence). The CDR3 sequence is CASSLWSGNTGQLYF. CDR3 DNA, as far as it was read: TGTGCCAGCAGTCTGTGGTCAGGAAACACCGGGCAGCTCTAC.

A note on this clone: The genes and germline here are from mouse. CDR3 protein: CASSLDQGALGNTLYF. CDR3 DNA, as far as it was read: TGTGCCAGCTCTCTCGACCAGGGGGCGCTTGGAAATACGCTCTAT. V and J are TRBV12-2 and TRBJ1-3, with TRBD1 identical over 8 bases. Read sequence stops 1 residue before the CDR3 end, and the germline J gene provides the missing end. In germline, CDR1 is SGHLS, CDR2 HYDKME. Germline trimming cut 0 bases from V and 3 bases from J; bases unmatched to any gene: 6. The CDR3 is 16 residues long.

Worth noting for this clone: Genes here carry mouse names. The read gets to within 1 residue of the CDR3 end, and the germline J gene fills in the rest. The rearrangement uses TRBV3 and TRBJ1-1, with D maybe TRBD1 (6 bases). Trimming took off 2 bases at V and 5 bases at J, with 9 bases between the two ends. Looked up from germline, CDR1 is SNHLY and CDR2 is FYNGKV (reference sequence). This CDR3 spans 13 amino acids. CDR3 residues: CASSLRQGTEVFF. CDR3 DNA (partial): TGTGCCAGCAGCTTAAGGCAGGGGACAGAAGTCTTC.

Points on this clone: Gene names are the mouse ones. Read data end 1 residue before the CDR3 end; the end is taken from the germline J gene. This chain connects TRBV19 to TRBJ1-1; 9 bases align to TRBD1. Germline assignment: CDR1 FNHDT and CDR2 SITEND (reference sequence). Trimming removed 5 bases from V and 4 bases from J; junction bases left unmatched: 0. The CDR3 spans 12 residues. CDR3 DNA, as far as it was read: TGTGCCAGCAGGACAGGGGGCACAGAAGTCTTC. Encoded protein: CASRTGGTEVF. The whole CDR3 protein reads CASRTGGTEVFF. Full variable domain (missing parts from reference TRBV19 and TRBJ1-1): GGIITQTPKFLIGQEGQKLTLKCQQNFNHDTMYWYRQDSGKGLRLIYYSITENDLQKGDLSEGYDASREKKSSFSLTVTSAQKNEMAVFLCASRTGGTEVFFGKGTRLTVV.

Concerning this clone: All gene names here are mouse names. The sequenced fragment ends 1 residue before the CDR3 boundary, so the rest is inferred from the germline J gene. The chain recombines TRBV29 with TRBJ2-2; 10 nucleotides align to TRBD1. Trimming took 6 bases from V and 1 from J; bases not matched to a gene: 8. Per the germline V gene, CDR1 is MSHET and CDR2 is SYDVDS. This CDR3 spans 17 amino acids. The CDR3 sequence is CASSSPGQGGNTGQLYF. The DNA read from the CDR3 is TGTGCTAGCAGCTCCCCCGGACAGGGGGGAAACACCGGGCAGCTCTAC.

As to this clone: The gene symbols are mouse symbols. The sequenced fragment ends 1 residue before the CDR3 boundary, so the rest is inferred from the germline J gene. The V gene is TRBV12-2, the J gene TRBJ2-5; D unclear. This CDR3 has 15 amino acids. The germline V gene has CDR1 SGHLS and CDR2 HYDKME. V was cut by 0 bases and J by 0 bases, with 9 bases left in between. CDR3 bases read: TGTGCCAGCTCTCTCGGGCAGGTTAACCAAGACACCCAGTAC. This translates into CASSLGQVNQDTQY. The CDR3 reads in full as CASSLGQVNQDTQYF.

Comments on this clone: Germline and genes here are mouse. The CDR3 bases that were read are TGTGCAAGCAGCAAGACTGGGGGTGCAGAAACGCTGTAT. It encodes CASSKTGGAETLY. Given in full, the CDR3 is CASSKTGGAETLYF. The J gene is TRBJ2-3, the V gene TRBV16; TRBD2 matches 8 bases. The CDR3 end lies 1 residue beyond the end of the read and is filled in from the germline J gene. The CDR3 extends over 14 amino acids. CDR1 and CDR2 from the germline V gene are SGHSA and FRNQAP. Unmatched junction bases numbered 2, after V lost 5 bases and J lost 1 base.

A note on this clone: Mouse gene names and germline throughout. The CDR3 goes on 1 residue after the read ends, and that part is filled in from the germline J gene. The chain is built from TRBV26 and TRBJ2-1, with TRBD2 as a possible D gene (6 bases). This CDR3 has 14 amino acids. Germline-derived CDR1 and CDR2 are KGHPV and FQNQEV (reference sequence). V was trimmed by 3 bases and J by 3 bases, leaving 9 bases between them. The chain's CDR3 is CASSLDWSYAEQFF. The sequenced CDR3 bases are TGTGCCAGCAGTCTCGACTGGTCCTATGCTGAGCAGTTC. The complete variable domain, with remaining parts taken from reference TRBV26 and TRBJ2-1, reads NSKVIQTPRYLVKGQGQKAKMRCIPEKGHPVVFWYQQNKNNEFKFLINFQNQEVLQQIDMTEKRFSAECPSNSPCSLEIQSSEAGDSALYLCASSLDWSYAEQFFGPGTRLTVL.

A remark on this clone: Gene names are the mouse ones. The read terminates 1 residue ahead of where the CDR3 ends, so the germline J gene completes it. The genes are TRBV15 and TRBJ2-5; 10 bases align to TRBD2. The V segment lost 1 base and the J segment 2 bases; nucleotides outside the gene matches: 0. Germline V gene lookup returns CDR1 SGHND and CDR2 FRSKSL. There are 15 residues in the CDR3. The chain's CDR3 is CASSLGDWGQDTQYF. Partial CDR3 DNA: TGTGCCAGCAGTTTAGGGGACTGGGGCCAAGACACCCAGTAC.

This clone was counted a single time. All gene names here are mouse names. The read gets to within 1 residue of the CDR3 end, and the germline J gene fills in the rest. The chain has TRBV26 and TRBJ2-3; 8 bases are shared with TRBD1. Looked up from germline, CDR1 is KGHPV and CDR2 is FQNQEV (reference sequence). The CDR3 sequence is 16 residues long. With 0 bases clipped from V and 1 base from J, the junction kept 3 bases outside the gene matches. The CDR3 bases that were read are TGTGCCAGCAGTCTGTCGGAGGGACAGGGTGCAGAAACGCTGTAT. As protein: CASSLSEGQGAETLY. The CDR3 reads in full as CASSLSEGQGAETLYF.

Notes on this clone: Germline and genes: mouse. The covered CDR3 bases are TGTGCCAGCAGTCTGGGGGGGGCAAACACCGGGCAGCTCTAC. Encoded protein: CASSLGGANTGQLY. The whole CDR3 region reads CASSLGGANTGQLYF. The chain recombines TRBV26 with TRBJ2-2; 7 nucleotides line up with TRBD2. Read coverage stops 1 residue before the CDR3 terminus; the germline J gene supplies the remainder. J was trimmed by 0 bases and V by 2 bases; bases with no gene match: 0. The germline V gene has CDR1 KGHPV and CDR2 FQNQEV (reference sequence). This CDR3 has 15 amino acids.

There are a few counts of this clone. Germline and genes here are mouse. Read sequence stops 1 residue before the CDR3 end, and the germline J gene provides the missing end. V gene TRBV29 combines with J gene TRBJ1-3; the D gene is possibly TRBD1 (5 bases). CDR3 size: 15 residues. V lost 0 bases and J lost 4, with 10 bases in between. Germline CDR1 is MSHET and CDR2 is SYDVDS. The DNA read from the CDR3 is TGTGCTAGCAGTTTATCGAGAGGGGCGGGAAATACGCTCTAT. This codes for CASSLSRGAGNTLY. Given in full, the CDR3 is CASSLSRGAGNTLYF. Looking up the rest from reference TRBV29 and TRBJ1-3 gives the full variable domain: DMKVTQMPRYLIKRMGENVLLECGQDMSHETMYWYRQDPGLGLQLIYISYDVDSNSEGDIPKGYRVSRKKREHFSLILDSAKTNQTSVYFCASSLSRGAGNTLYFGEGSRLIVV.